This T cell receptor (beta chain) was identified in a study of glioma-infiltrating T cells after dendritic cell vaccination. As for the study in general: Treatment, given 2003 to 2012, was autologous tumor lysate-pulsed dendritic cell vaccination.

The primer mix had 60 V beta and 13 J beta primers. TCRdb's copy holds only in-frame clones and misses some; the assay was immunoSEQ multiplex PCR. The top ten clones hold 6% of a sample with just over 95,000 clones, about 79% of them seen once. CDR1 is SGHRS, CDR2 YFSETQ, per germline. With 2 bases removed from V and 3 bases from J, the gap between germline ends came to 12 bases. The CDR3 length is 15 residues. The sequence was collected from a human donor with glioblastoma. This chain uses TRBV5-1 with TRBJ1-3; a possible D gene is TRBD1 (6 bases). This specimen consisted of blood, obtained before dendritic cell vaccination. The CDR3 region is CASSLSGAFGNTIYF. The DNA for the CDR3 is TGCGCCAGCAGCTTATCAGGGGCCTTTGGAAACACCATATATTTT.